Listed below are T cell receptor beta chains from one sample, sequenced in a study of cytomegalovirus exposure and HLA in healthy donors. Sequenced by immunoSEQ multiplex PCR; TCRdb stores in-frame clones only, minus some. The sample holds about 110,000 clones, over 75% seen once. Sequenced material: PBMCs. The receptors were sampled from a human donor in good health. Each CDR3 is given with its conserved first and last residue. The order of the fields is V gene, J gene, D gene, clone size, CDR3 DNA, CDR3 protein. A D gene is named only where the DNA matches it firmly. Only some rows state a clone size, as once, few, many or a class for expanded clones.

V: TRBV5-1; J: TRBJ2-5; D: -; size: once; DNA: TGCGCCAGCAACTATCAGTCCTCTCAAGAGACCCAGTACTTC; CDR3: CASNYQSSQETQYF
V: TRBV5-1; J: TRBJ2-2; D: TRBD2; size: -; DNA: TGCGCCAGCAGCCCGGCCTCGGGAGGGACCGGGGAGCTGTTTTTT; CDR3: CASSPASGGTGELFF
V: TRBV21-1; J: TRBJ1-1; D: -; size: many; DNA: TGTGCCAGCAGCATGGGGGCACCTGAAGCTTTCTTT; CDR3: CASSMGAPEAFF
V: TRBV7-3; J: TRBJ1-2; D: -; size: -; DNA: TGTGCCAGCAGCCGCACAACAGTGCACAACTATGGCTACACCTTC; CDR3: CASSRTTVHNYGYTF
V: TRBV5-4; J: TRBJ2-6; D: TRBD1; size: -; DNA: TGTGCCAGCAGCCCCGGGACAGTAAACTCTGGGGCCAACGTCCTGACTTTC; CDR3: CASSPGTVNSGANVLTF
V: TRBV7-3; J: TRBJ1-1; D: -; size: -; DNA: TGTGCCAGCAGCTTAGGGAGTAGGGACACTGAAGCTTTCTTT; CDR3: CASSLGSRDTEAFF
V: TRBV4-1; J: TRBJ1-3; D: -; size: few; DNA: TGCGCCAGCAGCCAAGGGAGCGCCTACTCTGGAAACACCATATATTTT; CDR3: CASSQGSAYSGNTIYF
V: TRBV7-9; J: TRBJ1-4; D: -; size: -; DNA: TGTGCCAGCATTCATCCGGGAACAACTAATGAAAAACTGTTTTTT; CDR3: CASIHPGTTNEKLFF
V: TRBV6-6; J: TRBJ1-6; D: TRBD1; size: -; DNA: TGTGCCAGCAGTTCCACCGGACAGGAGAATTCACCCCTCCACTTT; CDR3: CASSSTGQENSPLHF
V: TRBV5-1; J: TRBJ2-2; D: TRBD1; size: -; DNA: TGCGCCAGCAGCCCGGACAGGGGGACCACCGGGGAGCTGTTTTTT; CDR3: CASSPDRGTTGELFF
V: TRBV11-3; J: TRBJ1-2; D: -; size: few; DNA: TGTGCCAGCAGCTTAGGACAAGGCTATGGCTACACCTTC; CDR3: CASSLGQGYGYTF
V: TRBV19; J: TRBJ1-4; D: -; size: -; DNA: TGTGCCAGTAGTAAACAGGCCCCAGAAAAACTGTTTTTT; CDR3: CASSKQAPEKLFF
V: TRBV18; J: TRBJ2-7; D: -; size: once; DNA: TGTGCCAGCCCCGAAACGCGACTCTACGAGCAGTACTTC; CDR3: CASPETRLYEQYF
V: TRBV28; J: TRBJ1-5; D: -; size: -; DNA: TGTGCCAGCAGTTTTGACAGTAGCAATCAGCCCCAGCATTTT; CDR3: CASSFDSSNQPQHF
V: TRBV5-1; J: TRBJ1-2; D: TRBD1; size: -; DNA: TGCGCCAGCAGCGCAAACCGGGACAGGGGTTTGGGCTACACCTTC; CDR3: CASSANRDRGLGYTF
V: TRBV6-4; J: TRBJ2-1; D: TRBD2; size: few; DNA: TGTGCCAGCAGGGCACAAACCGGGACTAGCGGAAACAATGAGCAGTTCTTC; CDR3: CASRAQTGTSGNNEQFF
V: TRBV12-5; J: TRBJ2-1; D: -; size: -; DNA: TGTGCTAGTGGTTTGCGGCCAGGGCACCCTGAGCAGTTCTTC; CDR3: CASGLRPGHPEQFF
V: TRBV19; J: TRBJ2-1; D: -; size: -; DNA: TGTGCCAGTAGGGGGGCCAGACATAATGAGCAGTTCTTC; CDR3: CASRGARHNEQFF
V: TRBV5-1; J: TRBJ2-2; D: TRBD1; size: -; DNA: TGCGCCAGCAGCTCTGACAGGGGGCGGGTCACCGGGGAGCTGTTTTTT; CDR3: CASSSDRGRVTGELFF
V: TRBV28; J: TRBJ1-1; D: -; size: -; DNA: TGTGCCTTATGGAGCGCGGGGGACACTGAAGCTTTCTTT; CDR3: CALWSAGDTEAFF
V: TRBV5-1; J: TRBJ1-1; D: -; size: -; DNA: TGCGCCAGCAGCTTGGAGCAGGGAAGCACTGAAGCTTTCTTT; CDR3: CASSLEQGSTEAFF
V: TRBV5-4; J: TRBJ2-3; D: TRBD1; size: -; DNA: TGTGCCAGCAGCCTCGCTCCGGGACAGAGCACAGATACGCAGTATTTT; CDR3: CASSLAPGQSTDTQYF
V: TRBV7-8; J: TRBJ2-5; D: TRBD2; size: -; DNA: TGTGCCAGCAGCCCGGGGCCAGCGGGAGTCCAAGAGACCCAGTACTTC; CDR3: CASSPGPAGVQETQYF
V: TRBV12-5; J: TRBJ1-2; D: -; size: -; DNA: TGTGCTAGTGGTTTGCGGGACATCTATGGCTACACCTTC; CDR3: CASGLRDIYGYTF
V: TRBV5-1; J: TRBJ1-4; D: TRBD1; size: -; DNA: TGCGCCAGCAGCTTGTTGGCCCAGGGGGCTGGTGAAAAACTGTTTTTT; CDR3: CASSLLAQGAGEKLFF
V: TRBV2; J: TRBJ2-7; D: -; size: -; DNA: TGTGCCAGCAATTTACTAGTCTCCTACGAGCAGTACTTC; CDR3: CASNLLVSYEQYF
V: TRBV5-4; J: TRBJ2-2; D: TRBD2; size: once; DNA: TGTGCCAGCAGCTTGGGAACTAGCGGGGTGACCGGGGAGCTGTTTTTT; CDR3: CASSLGTSGVTGELFF
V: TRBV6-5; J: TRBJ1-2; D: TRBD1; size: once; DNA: TGTGCCAGTCGGACAGGGCGAGGCTACACCTTC; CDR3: CASRTGRGYTF
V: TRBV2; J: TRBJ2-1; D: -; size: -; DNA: TGTGCCAGCAGGAGGGGGGGTATGGGTCCTTTTGATGAGCAGTTCTTC; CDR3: CASRRGGMGPFDEQFF
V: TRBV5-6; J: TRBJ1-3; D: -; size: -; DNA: TGTGCCAGCAGCTTGGATATTGGGGACTCTGGAAGCACCATATATTTT; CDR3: CASSLDIGDSGSTIYF
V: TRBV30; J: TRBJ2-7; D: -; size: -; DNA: TGTGCCTACCGCGGAAGCGGAATCTACGAGCAGTACTTC; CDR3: CAYRGSGIYEQYF